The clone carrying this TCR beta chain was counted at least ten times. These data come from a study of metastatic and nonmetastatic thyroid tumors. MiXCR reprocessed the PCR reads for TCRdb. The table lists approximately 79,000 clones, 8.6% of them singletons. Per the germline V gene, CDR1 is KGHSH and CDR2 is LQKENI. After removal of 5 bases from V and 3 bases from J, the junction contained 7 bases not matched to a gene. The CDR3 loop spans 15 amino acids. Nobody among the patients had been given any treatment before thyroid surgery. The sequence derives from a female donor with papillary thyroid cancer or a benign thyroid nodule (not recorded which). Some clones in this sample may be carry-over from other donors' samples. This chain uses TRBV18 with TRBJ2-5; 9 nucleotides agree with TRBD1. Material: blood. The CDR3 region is CASSATGTGKETQYF. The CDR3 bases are TGTGCCAGCTCAGCGACCGGGACAGGGAAAGAGACCCAGTACTTC.